The sample holds a few counts of the clone carrying this T cell receptor beta chain. No antigen is known for it. The sample is drawn from a study of cytomegalovirus exposure and HLA in healthy donors. Study-level findings and limits: Sequencing likely produced, as an artifact, a cluster of highly shared sequence variants.

Nominal health characterized the donors when sampled, though unrecorded immune exposures were likely. The primer mix had 60 Vbeta and 13 Jbeta primers. Libraries were prepared by immunoSEQ multiplex PCR; TCRdb keeps only in-frame clonotypes and omits some of them. The sample records some 150,000 clones, approximately 75% being singletons. Material for sequencing was PBMCs. The TCR comes from a man between 25 and 39 years old in good health and CMV-seropositive.

CDR3 loop: CASSDRDIGYGYTF. As DNA, the CDR3 is TGTGCCAGCAGCGACAGGGATATTGGCTATGGCTACACCTTC. The J gene is TRBJ1-2, the V gene TRBV6-5, with TRBD1 matching over 7 bases. V dropped 6 bases and J dropped 4; count of bases not matched to a gene: 8. Germline V gene data show CDR1 as MNHEY and CDR2 as SVGAGI. This CDR3 region has 14 residues.